The 15 T cell receptor beta chains in this list originate from one sample, sequenced in a study of early T cells in non-severe SARS-CoV-2 infection. TCRdb reanalysed the 5' RACE reads using MiXCR and keeps one entry per CDR3 protein. The sample has more than 20,000 distinct CDR3 sequences; under 4.5% are singletons. Sample: whole blood. Receptor source: an adult who was a healthcare worker with PCR-confirmed SARS-CoV-2 infection or an uninfected control (not recorded which).

Many counts were recorded for this clonotype. The gene calls are TRBV11-2 and TRBJ2-2; D unclear. Between the trimmed V and J ends, which lost 0 bases and 7 bases, there was a span of 6 bases. The CDR3 covers 13 residues. Germline V gene sequence: CDR1 SGHAT, CDR2 FQNNGV. The CDR3 sequence: CASSLESIGELFF. CDR3 sequence (DNA): TGTGCCAGCAGCTTAGAGTCAATCGGGGAGCTGTTTTTT. Together with reference TRBV11-2 and TRBJ2-2, the CDR3 gives the full variable domain: EAGVAQSPRYKIIEKRQSVAFWCNPISGHATLYWYQQILGQGPKLLIQFQNNGVVDDSQLPKDRFSAERLKGVDSTLKIQPAKLEDSAVYLCASSLESIGELFFGEGSRLTVL.

This clonotype has a count of ten or more. The chain couples TRBV6-5 to TRBJ1-2, with 10 nucleotides matching TRBD1. This CDR3 region has 17 residues. Germline V gives CDR1 MNHEY, CDR2 SVGAGI. V was pared by 6 bases and J by 5 bases, with 15 bases of the junction left unmatched. The CDR3 nucleotides are TGTGCCAGCAGGCGCGGGACAGGGGATGATCCTCTTTATGGCTACACCTTC. This gives the protein CASRRGTGDDPLYGYTF.

The chain recombines TRBV16 with TRBJ2-7; 11 bases are a match to TRBD1. CDR1 and CDR2 from the germline V gene are KGHSY and FQNENV. V lost 4 bases and J lost 4; bases outside the gene matches: 6. The CDR3 length is 15 residues. The CDR3 DNA follows: TGTGCCAGCAGCCTACCGGGACAGGGGGTATACGAGCAGTACTTC. Its protein product is CASSLPGQGVYEQYF.

This clonotype was seen at least ten times. CDR3 sequence reads: CSAKTGVGSPLHF. CDR3 nucleotides: TGCAGTGCAAAAACAGGGGTTGGTTCACCCCTCCACTTT. The chain carries TRBV20-1 and TRBJ1-6; 7 bases line up with TRBD1. Germline trimming cut 6 bases from V and 9 bases from J; bases unmatched to any gene: 8. CDR1 and CDR2 (germline): DFQATT, SNEGSKA (reference sequence). This CDR3 is built from 13 residues.

This clonotype was counted between two and nine times. This sequence joins TRBV20-1 and TRBJ1-1; perhaps TRBD1 as D (6 bases). Germline CDR1 reads DFQATT; CDR2 reads SNEGSKA (reference sequence). V lost 4 bases and J 1 base, leaving 16 bases between the germline ends. This CDR3 has 15 amino acids. This CDR3 is CSAKNPLTGNTEAFF. Written as DNA, the CDR3 is TGCAGTGCTAAAAACCCCCTGACAGGGAACACTGAAGCTTTCTTT.

This clonotype appeared many times. The genes are TRBV24-1 and TRBJ1-5, with D possibly being TRBD1 (5 bases). From germline, CDR1 is KGHDR and CDR2 SFDVKD. V was shortened by 2 bases and J by 3 bases, with 16 bases between the two germline ends. The CDR3 consists of 17 residues. The DNA of the CDR3 is TGTGCCACCAGTGATTCCCGGTCGGGGCCGATCAATCAGCCCCAGCATTTT. Amino acid sequence: CATSDSRSGPINQPQHF.

This clonotype turned up a few times. The rearrangement links TRBV7-2 to TRBJ1-2; D gene ambiguous. Trimming cost V 6 bases and J 0 bases, with 20 bases left between them. The germline V gene encodes CDR1 SGHTA and CDR2 FQGNSA. This CDR3 comprises 17 residues. The CDR3 protein is CASRGKDGGHPNYGYTF. As DNA, the CDR3 is TGTGCCAGCAGGGGGAAGGACGGTGGGCACCCTAACTATGGCTACACCTTC.

This clonotype has ten or more counts. The rearrangement joins TRBV6-2 or TRBV6-3 to TRBJ1-6, with no clear D. The CDR3 is 15 residues long. With 2 bases removed from V and 9 bases from J, the gap between germline ends came to 14 bases. The germline CDR1 and CDR2 sequences are MNHEY and SVGEGT. The CDR3 loop is CASSYEGRTGSPLHF. The CDR3 region has the DNA TGTGCCAGCAGTTACGAAGGCAGAACCGGTTCACCCCTCCACTTT.

As to this clonotype: The junction departs from germline at one end; a sequencing error may be responsible. The chain couples TRBV7-7 to TRBJ2-1, with D hard to call. Germline lookup yields CDR1 SSHAT and CDR2 FNYEAQ (reference sequence). The CDR3 is made up of 13 amino acids. This CDR3 is CASSPRENNEQFF. CDR3 DNA: TGTGCTAGCAGCCCAAGAGAGAACAATGAGCAGTTCTTC.

The sample holds many counts of this clonotype. The chain couples TRBV11-2 to TRBJ2-1; a possible D gene is TRBD2 (5 bases). V was cut by 2 bases and J by 3 bases, with 23 bases left in between. The CDR3 loop spans 19 amino acids. In germline, CDR1 is SGHAT, CDR2 FQNNGV. CDR3 in amino acids: CASSLTSRPAVYGYNEQFF. The CDR3 DNA follows: TGTGCCAGCAGCTTAACTTCCAGACCAGCGGTATACGGCTACAATGAGCAGTTCTTC.

Many counts were recorded for this clonotype. The chain recombines TRBV6-2 or TRBV6-3 with TRBJ1-5; D not resolved. V lost 4 bases and J lost 2, with 15 bases in between. Germline V gene sequence: CDR1 MNHEY, CDR2 SVGEGT. The CDR3 is 16 residues long. CDR3 bases: TGTGCCAGCAGTTTTCCTGGTCTAACGGGCAATCAGCCCCAGCATTTT. Amino acids: CASSFPGLTGNQPQHF.

This clonotype was counted many times. This chain joins TRBV29-1 and TRBJ2-1; D remains ambiguous. Germline CDR1 reads SQVTM; CDR2 reads ANQGSEA. Trimming removed 4 bases from V and 7 bases from J, with 5 bases in between. The CDR3 covers 10 residues. The CDR3: CSVANNEQFF. The CDR3 DNA reads TGCAGCGTTGCTAATAATGAGCAGTTCTTC.

This clonotype was detected ten times or more. The chain has TRBV14 and TRBJ1-2; TRBD1 might be the D (5 bases). V lost 0 bases and J 6 bases, leaving 8 bases between the germline ends. Per germline, CDR1 SGHDN and CDR2 FVKESK. The CDR3 consists of 13 residues. CDR3 loop: CASSQDRADGYTF. For the CDR3, the DNA is TGTGCCAGCAGCCAAGACAGGGCCGATGGCTACACCTTC.

This clonotype was picked up many times. DNA for the CDR3: TGTGCCACTAGGACAGGGAAAAGGGGGGCTGTGGCTACTGAAGCTTTCTTT. Protein product: CATRTGKRGAVATEAFF. The gene calls are TRBV19 and TRBJ1-1; TRBD1 matches at 8 bases. The germline CDR1 and CDR2 sequences are LNHDA and SQIVND (reference sequence). Trimming took 10 bases from V and 5 from J; bases not matched to a gene: 21. This CDR3 comprises 17 residues.

The V gene is TRBV3-1, the J gene TRBJ2-2, with 7 bases that match TRBD2. This CDR3 is built from 16 residues. CDR1 is LGHDT, CDR2 YNNKEL, per germline (reference sequence). V shed 1 base and J 7 bases; nucleotides not matched to a gene: 9. The CDR3 bases are TGTGCCAGCAGCCAAGGAGGACTAGTCGGAATCGGGGAGCTGTTTTTT. As protein: CASSQGGLVGIGELFF.